The clone carrying this T cell receptor beta chain was recorded only once. The data originate from a study of blood T cell repertoires in COVID-19. Study in general: Sample material is recorded as cDNA or gDNA derived from T cells, B-cell-depleted T cells, or PBMCs.

Germline values: CDR1 MDHEN, CDR2 SYDVKM. The CDR3 has 16 residues. Trimming left V 3 bases short and J 2 bases short, with 17 bases between. As originally analysed: The authors estimated nucleated cell counts from reference gene primer amplification. Using immunoSEQ multiplex PCR, the repertoire was profiled, and TCRdb retains in-frame clones only, with some absent. V, J and clone size are those of that table, while D and trimming were read from the DNA. The sample includes 150,000 to 200,000 clones, about 88% seen only once; the top ten take 4.4%. The genes are TRBV28 and TRBJ2-7; the D gene is possibly TRBD2 (6 bases). The receptor comes from a human donor in a cohort sampled during active COVID-19. Material for sequencing was peripheral blood. Written as DNA, the CDR3 is TGTGCCAGCAGTTTGGCATTGGGGGACTGGGCCTACGAGCAGTACTTC. It translates to CASSLALGDWAYEQYF.